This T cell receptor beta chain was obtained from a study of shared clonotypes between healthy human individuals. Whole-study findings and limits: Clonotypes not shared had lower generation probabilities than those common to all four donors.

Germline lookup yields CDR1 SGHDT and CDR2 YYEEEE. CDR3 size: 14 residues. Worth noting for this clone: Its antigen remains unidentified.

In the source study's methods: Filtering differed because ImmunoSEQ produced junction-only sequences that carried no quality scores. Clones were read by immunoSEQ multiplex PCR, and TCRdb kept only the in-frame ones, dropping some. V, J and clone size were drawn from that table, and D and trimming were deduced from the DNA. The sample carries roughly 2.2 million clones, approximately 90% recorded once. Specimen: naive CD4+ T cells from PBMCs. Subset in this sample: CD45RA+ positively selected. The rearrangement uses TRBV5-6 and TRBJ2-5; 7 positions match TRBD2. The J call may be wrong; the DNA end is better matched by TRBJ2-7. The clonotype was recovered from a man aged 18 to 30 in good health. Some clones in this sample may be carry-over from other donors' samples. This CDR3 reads CASIPSGTNYEQYF. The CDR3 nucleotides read TGTGCCAGCATCCCCAGCGGGACTAACTACGAGCAGTACTTC.